This T cell receptor (beta chain) is from a study of graft-versus-host responses after intestinal transplantation listed by TCRdb under 2021. Looking at the study overall: The transplants that recipients received were multivisceral, liver-intestinal, or isolated intestinal. Every recipient was given anti-thymocyte globulin induction, followed by 3 to 4 years of maintenance tacrolimus and steroids. Bulk TCR-beta CDR3 sequencing was used to track graft-versus-host and host-versus-graft alloreactive T cell clones in the graft, circulation and bone marrow after intestinal transplantation. To identify alloreactive clones, pre-transplant mixed lymphocyte reaction products were sequenced and then compared with unstimulated pre-transplant donor and recipient T cells. Of the 20 to 25 intestinal transplant recipients enrolled in the cohort, one of whom was a retransplant, a few patients without pretransplant specimens were excluded. A peak of at least 4% donor T cells among recipient peripheral blood mononuclear cells was the definition used for donor T cell macrochimerism. Rather than going through the commercial service, samples from a few later patients were sequenced in-house on an Illumina MiSeq and processed with MiXCR. The investigation overall reported the following: GvH clones were detected in recipient bone marrow, and some appeared earlier in ileal mucosa or blood, consistent with an intestinal mucosal origin. The conclusions were limited by the relatively low number and heterogeneity of the intestinal transplant patients. Early after transplant, peak levels of circulating GvH clones were associated with declines in HvG clones. High GvH to HvG T cell clonal ratios were observed in the allografts of patients with donor T cell macrochimerism.

Sample time point, as interpreted from the label and publication: cells obtained before transplantation from donor or recipient. CD3+CD4+ and CD3+CD8+ populations were FACS-sorted from unstimulated pre-transplant donor and recipient cells taken from spleen or lymph nodes. About this clone itself: Its antigen is currently not known. The input lacks base qualities; no much larger clone sits a single base away.

Library creation used the immunoSEQ multiplex PCR assay. For most patients, genomic DNA was isolated with the Qiagen DNeasy Blood and Tissue Kit and sent frozen to Adaptive Biotechnologies for TCR sequencing. Adaptive Biotechnologies carried out high-throughput TCR-beta CDR3 sequencing of genomic DNA for most patients. Per the source publication's procedure: Adaptive's ImmunoSEQ software was the source of the TCR sequencing data for about 20 patients, while three other patients were processed with MiXCR and VDJtools. CD4 versus CD8 sorting errors were corrected by removing sequences found in both subsets at a frequency ratio below 5:1. CDR3 nucleotide sequences shared between donor and recipient were removed because their origin could not be assigned. To count as alloreactive, a clone needed at least 2-fold expansion over unstimulated cells and a minimum CFSE-low frequency of 0.002% (template counts) or 0.001% (read counts). Mappable clones were those detected in sequenced pre-transplant spleen, lymph node, or MLR CFSE-low populations of the donor or recipient. Cumulative frequency of alloreactive clones was calculated as a percentage of all sequences weighted by copy number. TCRdb provides this immuneACCESS table in a form limited to in-frame rearrangements. Some clones are lacking; in checked studies, under half of them reflect an unresolved V gene, and why the rest are absent is not known. The DNA gave D and trimming, while V, J and clone size come from that table. In all, the sample holds tens of thousands of clones, and approximately 94% of those were seen once. Of the sample, 2% to 2.5% is held by the ten largest clones.

Reading the germline V gene gives CDR1 SQVTM and CDR2 ANQGSEA. Deletion took 6 bases off V and 5 bases off J, with a span of 19 bases between the germline ends. From its cysteine to its phenylalanine, the CDR3 spans 14 amino acids. The sequence is cut down to CDR3 DNA, 42 bases in frame from base 1. This receptor was identified in a human donor who received an intestinal transplant. Specimen: unstimulated CD8+ T cells sorted from spleen or lymph node cells, collected before intestinal transplant. Rearrangement joined TRBV29-1 to TRBJ1-1; TRBD1 might be the D gene, on 6 matching bases. For the CDR3, the sequence is CSVADRPEGTEAFF. The nucleotide sequence is TGCAGCGTAGCCGACAGGCCCGAGGGAACTGAAGCTTTCTTT.